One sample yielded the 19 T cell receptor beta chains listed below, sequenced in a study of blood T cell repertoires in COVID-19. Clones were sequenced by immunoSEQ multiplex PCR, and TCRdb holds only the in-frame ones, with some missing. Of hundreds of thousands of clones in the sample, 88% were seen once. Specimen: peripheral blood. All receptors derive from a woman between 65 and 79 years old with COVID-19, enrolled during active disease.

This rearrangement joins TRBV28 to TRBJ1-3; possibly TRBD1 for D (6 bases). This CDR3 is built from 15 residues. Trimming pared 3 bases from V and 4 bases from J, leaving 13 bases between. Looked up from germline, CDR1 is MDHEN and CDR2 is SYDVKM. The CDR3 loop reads CASSFNRARGNTIYF. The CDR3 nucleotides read TGTGCCAGCAGTTTTAACAGGGCCAGGGGAAACACCATATATTTT.

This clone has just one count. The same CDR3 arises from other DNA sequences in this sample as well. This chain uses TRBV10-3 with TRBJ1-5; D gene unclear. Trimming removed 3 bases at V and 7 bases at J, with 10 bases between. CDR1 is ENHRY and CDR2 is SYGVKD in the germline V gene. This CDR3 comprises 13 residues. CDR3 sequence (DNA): TGTGCCATCAGTGAAGTAACGGGGCAGCCCCAGCATTTT. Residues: CAISEVTGQPQHF.

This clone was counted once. CDR3 protein: CASSPFGTGTYEQYF. As DNA, the CDR3 is TGTGCCAGCAGCCCCTTCGGGACAGGGACATACGAGCAGTACTTC. This rearrangement joins TRBV9 to TRBJ2-7, with 9 bases that match TRBD1. Unmatched junction bases numbered 9, after V lost 4 bases and J lost 4 bases. Germline CDR1 is SGDLS and CDR2 is YYNGEE. The CDR3 is 15 residues long.

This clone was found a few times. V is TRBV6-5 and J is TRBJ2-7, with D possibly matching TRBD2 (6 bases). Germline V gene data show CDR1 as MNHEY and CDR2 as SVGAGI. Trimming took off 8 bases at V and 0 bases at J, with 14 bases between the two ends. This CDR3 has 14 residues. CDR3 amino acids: CASSLGGSSYEQYF. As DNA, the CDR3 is TGTGCCAGCTCCTTGGGGGGAAGCTCCTACGAGCAGTACTTC.

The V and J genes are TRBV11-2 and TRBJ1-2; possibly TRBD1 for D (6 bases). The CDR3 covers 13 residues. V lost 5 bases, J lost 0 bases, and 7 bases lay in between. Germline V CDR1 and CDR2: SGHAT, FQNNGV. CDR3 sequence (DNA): TGTGCCAGCAGCCGGACAGCTAACTATGGCTACACCTTC. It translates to CASSRTANYGYTF.

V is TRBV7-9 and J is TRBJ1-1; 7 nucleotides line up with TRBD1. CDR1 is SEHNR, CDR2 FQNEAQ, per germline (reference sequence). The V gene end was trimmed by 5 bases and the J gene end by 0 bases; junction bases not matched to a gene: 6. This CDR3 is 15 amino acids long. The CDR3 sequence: CASSETGAMNTEAFF. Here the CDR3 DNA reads TGTGCCAGCAGCGAAACAGGGGCTATGAACACTGAAGCTTTCTTT.

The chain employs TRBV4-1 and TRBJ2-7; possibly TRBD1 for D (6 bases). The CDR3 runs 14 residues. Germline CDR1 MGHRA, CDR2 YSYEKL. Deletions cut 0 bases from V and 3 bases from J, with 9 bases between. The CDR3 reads CASSQDPGDYEQYF. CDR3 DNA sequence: TGCGCCAGCAGCCAAGATCCAGGGGACTACGAGCAGTACTTC.

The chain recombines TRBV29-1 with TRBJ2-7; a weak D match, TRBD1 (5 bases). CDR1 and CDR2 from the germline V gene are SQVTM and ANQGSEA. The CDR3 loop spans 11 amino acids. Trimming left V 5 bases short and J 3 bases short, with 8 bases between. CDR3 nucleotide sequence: TGCAGCGTTAGGGGTGACTACGAGCAGTACTTC. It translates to CSVRGDYEQYF.

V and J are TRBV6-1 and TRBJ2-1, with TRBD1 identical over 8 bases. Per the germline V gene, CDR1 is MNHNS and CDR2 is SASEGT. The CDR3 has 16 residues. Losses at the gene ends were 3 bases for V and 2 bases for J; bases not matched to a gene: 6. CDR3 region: CASSDSQGAPYNEQFF. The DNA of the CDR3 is TGTGCCAGCAGTGATTCCCAGGGGGCCCCCTACAATGAGCAGTTCTTC.

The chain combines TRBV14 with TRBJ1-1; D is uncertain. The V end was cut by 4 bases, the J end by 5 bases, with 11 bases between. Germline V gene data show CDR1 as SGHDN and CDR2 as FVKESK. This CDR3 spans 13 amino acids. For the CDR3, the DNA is TGTGCCAGCAGCCCCGGTGGGAGAACTGAAGCTTTCTTT. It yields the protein CASSPGGRTEAFF.

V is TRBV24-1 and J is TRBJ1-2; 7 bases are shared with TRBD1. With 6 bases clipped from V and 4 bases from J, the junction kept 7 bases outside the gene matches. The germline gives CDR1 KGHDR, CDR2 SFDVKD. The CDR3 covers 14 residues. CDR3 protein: CATSPIRDSYGYTF. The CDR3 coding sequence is TGTGCCACCAGTCCAATTCGGGACAGCTATGGCTACACCTTC.

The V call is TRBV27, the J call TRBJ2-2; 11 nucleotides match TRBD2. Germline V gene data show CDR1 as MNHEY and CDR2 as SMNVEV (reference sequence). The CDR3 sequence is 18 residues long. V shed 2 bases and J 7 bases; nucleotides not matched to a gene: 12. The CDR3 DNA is TGTGCCAGCAGTTTACCGCTAGCGGGGGGCCGGGACATCGGGGAGCTGTTTTTT. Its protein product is CASSLPLAGGRDIGELFF.

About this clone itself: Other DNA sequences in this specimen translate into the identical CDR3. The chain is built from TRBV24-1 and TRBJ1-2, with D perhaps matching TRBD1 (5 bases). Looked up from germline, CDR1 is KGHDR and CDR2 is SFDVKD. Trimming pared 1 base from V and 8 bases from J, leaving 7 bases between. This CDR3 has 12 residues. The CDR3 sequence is CATSDLRGGYTF. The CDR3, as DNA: TGTGCCACCAGTGATTTAAGGGGCGGCTACACCTTC.

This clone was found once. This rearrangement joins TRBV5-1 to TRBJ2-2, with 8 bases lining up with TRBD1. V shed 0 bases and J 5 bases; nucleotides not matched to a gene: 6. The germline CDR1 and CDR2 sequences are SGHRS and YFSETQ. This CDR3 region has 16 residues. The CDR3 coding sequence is TGCGCCAGCAGCTTGGCTACAGGGGGTGGAACCGGGGAGCTGTTTTTT. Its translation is CASSLATGGGTGELFF.

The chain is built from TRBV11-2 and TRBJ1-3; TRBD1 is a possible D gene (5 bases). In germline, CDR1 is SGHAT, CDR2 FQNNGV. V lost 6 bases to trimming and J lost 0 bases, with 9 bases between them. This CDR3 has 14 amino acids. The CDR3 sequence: CASSRTSSGNTIYF. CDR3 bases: TGTGCCAGCAGTCGGACATCCTCTGGAAACACCATATATTTT. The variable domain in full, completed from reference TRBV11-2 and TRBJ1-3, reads EAGVAQSPRYKIIEKRQSVAFWCNPISGHATLYWYQQILGQGPKLLIQFQNNGVVDDSQLPKDRFSAERLKGVDSTLKIQPAKLEDSAVYLCASSRTSSGNTIYFGEGSWLTVV.

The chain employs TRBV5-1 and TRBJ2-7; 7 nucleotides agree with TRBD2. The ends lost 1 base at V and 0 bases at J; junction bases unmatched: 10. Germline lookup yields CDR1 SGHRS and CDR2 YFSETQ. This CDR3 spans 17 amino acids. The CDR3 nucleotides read TGCGCCAGCAGCTTGCTTACAAGCGGGGCCCACTCCTACGAGCAGTACTTC. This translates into CASSLLTSGAHSYEQYF.

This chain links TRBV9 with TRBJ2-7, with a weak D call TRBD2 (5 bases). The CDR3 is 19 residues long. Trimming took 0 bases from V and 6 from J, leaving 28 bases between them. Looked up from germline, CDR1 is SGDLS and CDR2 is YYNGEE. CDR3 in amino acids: CASSVGPDPLAGKVGEQYF. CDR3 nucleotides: TGTGCCAGCAGCGTAGGGCCTGATCCCCTAGCAGGTAAAGTCGGCGAGCAGTACTTC.

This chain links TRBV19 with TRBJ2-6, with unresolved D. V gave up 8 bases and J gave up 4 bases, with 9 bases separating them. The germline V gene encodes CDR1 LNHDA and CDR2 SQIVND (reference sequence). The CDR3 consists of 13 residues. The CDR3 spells CASGAQGANVLTF. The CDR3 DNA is TGTGCCAGTGGAGCCCAAGGGGCCAACGTCCTGACTTTC.

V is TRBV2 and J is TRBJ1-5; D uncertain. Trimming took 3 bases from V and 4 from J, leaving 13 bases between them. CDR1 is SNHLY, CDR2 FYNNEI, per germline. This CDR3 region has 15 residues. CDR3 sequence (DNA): TGTGCCAGCAGTGATGACGGCGGGAGGAATCAGCCCCAGCATTTT. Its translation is CASSDDGGRNQPQHF.